This TCR beta chain originates from a study of cytomegalovirus exposure and HLA in healthy donors. Primers included in the PCR were 60 Vbeta and 13 Jbeta primers. Assay used: immunoSEQ multiplex PCR; TCRdb lists only in-frame clones, some missing. The data contain approximately 160,000 clones, 70% to 80% of them seen just once; the ten biggest clones take up about 1.5%. This receptor was identified in a woman under 40 in good health and CMV-seropositive. The sequencing sample was made of PBMCs.

As DNA, the CDR3 is TGTGCCTGGAGTAGGTGGGACAGGGATGAAAAACTGTTTTTT. Amino acid sequence: CAWSRWDRDEKLFF. The rearrangement joins TRBV30 to TRBJ1-4, with 9 bases matching TRBD1. After removal of 2 bases from V and 6 bases from J, the junction contained 4 bases not matched to a gene. CDR3 size: 14 residues. CDR1 and CDR2 from the germline V gene are GTSNPN and SVGIG (reference sequence).